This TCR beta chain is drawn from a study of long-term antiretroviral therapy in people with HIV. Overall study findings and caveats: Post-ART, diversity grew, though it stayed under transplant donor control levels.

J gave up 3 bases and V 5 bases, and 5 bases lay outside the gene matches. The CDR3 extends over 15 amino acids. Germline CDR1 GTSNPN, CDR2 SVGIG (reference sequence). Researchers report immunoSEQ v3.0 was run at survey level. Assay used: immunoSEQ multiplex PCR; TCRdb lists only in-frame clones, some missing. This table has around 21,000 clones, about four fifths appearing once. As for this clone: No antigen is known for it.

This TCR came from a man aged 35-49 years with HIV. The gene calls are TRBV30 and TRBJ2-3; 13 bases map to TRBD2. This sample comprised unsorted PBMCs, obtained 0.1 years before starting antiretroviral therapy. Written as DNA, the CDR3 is TGTGCCTGGGATCCGGGACTAGCGGGAACAGATACGCAGTATTTT. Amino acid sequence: CAWDPGLAGTDTQYF.